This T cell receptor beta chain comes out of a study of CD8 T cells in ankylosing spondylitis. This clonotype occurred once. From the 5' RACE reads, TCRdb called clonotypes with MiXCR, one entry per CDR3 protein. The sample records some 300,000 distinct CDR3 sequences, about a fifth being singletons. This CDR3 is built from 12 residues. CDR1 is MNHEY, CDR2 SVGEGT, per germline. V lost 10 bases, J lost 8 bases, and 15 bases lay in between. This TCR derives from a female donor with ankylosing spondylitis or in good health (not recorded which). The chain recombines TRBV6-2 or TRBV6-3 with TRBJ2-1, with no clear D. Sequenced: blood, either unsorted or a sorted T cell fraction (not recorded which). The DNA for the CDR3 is TGTGCCACCACGGAGCCGATGGATGAGCAGTTCTTC. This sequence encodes CATTEPMDEQFF.